This entry lists 8 T cell receptor beta chains sequenced from one sample in a study of T-cell memory formation after mild COVID-19. MiXCR, run by TCRdb on the 5' RACE reads, gives a single entry per CDR3 protein. Of 65,000 to 90,000 distinct CDR3 sequences in the sample, about 15% were seen once. Sequencing input: PBMCs or a T cell subset sorted from them (not recorded which). These receptors all stem from an adult woman who had mild COVID-19 (a few samples of this study predate the infection). Cell type and time point are not known.

This clonotype was seen repeatedly, ten times or more. The chain couples TRBV11-2 to TRBJ2-5; D not resolved. Germline lookup yields CDR1 SGHAT and CDR2 FQNNGV. The CDR3 consists of 12 residues. V lost 2 bases and J 5 bases, leaving 6 bases between the germline ends. Written as DNA, the CDR3 is TGTGCCAGCAGCTTATCCGGGGAGACCCAGTACTTC. Protein: CASSLSGETQYF.

J is TRBJ1-1 and V is TRBV5-5; D possibly corresponds to TRBD1 (5 bases). Germline-derived CDR1 and CDR2 are SGHKS and YYEKEE (reference sequence). The CDR3 contains 14 residues. Trimming removed 4 bases at V and 0 bases at J, with 10 bases between. The CDR3 DNA reads TGTGCCAGCAGCGGGGACCCCATGAACACTGAAGCTTTCTTT. This encodes CASSGDPMNTEAFF.

This clonotype appeared a few times. The chain employs TRBV7-6 and TRBJ2-1; D may be TRBD2 (5 bases). V lost 0 bases to trimming and J lost 10 bases, with 10 bases between them. Germline CDR1 SGHVS, CDR2 FNYEAQ. This CDR3 has 13 residues. CDR3 DNA: TGTGCCAGCAGCTTAGCGAGGGTAGCGGAGCAGTTCTTC. It yields the protein CASSLARVAEQFF.

This clonotype occurred many times. The chain links TRBV6-5 to TRBJ2-7; perhaps TRBD1 as D (6 bases). CDR1 is MNHEY, CDR2 SVGAGI, per germline. The CDR3 totals 16 residues. The V and J ends lost 7 bases and 1 base respectively, with 20 bases between them. DNA for the CDR3: TGTGCCAGCACCCCCGACGCGGACAGCCCTTCCTACGAGCAGTACTTC. Its protein product is CASTPDADSPSYEQYF.

Comments on this clonotype: This clone may be a read error of a much larger clone one base away. The chain links TRBV7-9 to TRBJ2-2; D ambiguous. There are 12 residues in the CDR3. V dropped 5 bases and J dropped 6 bases, with 7 bases sitting between them. Germline V gene lookup returns CDR1 SEHNR and CDR2 FQNEAQ (reference sequence). CDR3 nucleotides: TGTGCCAGCAGCGTGAGAGCCGGGGAGCTGTTTTTT. It specifies CASSVRAGELFF.

This clonotype was seen only a few times. The chain carries TRBV5-1 and TRBJ2-1; TRBD1 matches 9 bases. The junction had 5 bases not matched to a gene; V was cut back by 0 bases and J by 7 bases. The CDR3 has 15 amino acids. CDR1 SGHRS and CDR2 YFSETQ come from the germline V gene. The CDR3 coding sequence is TGCGCCAGCAGCTTGGGGGACAGGGTAGTAAATGAGCAGTTCTTC. Protein sequence: CASSLGDRVVNEQFF.

This clonotype was picked up a small number of times. The rearrangement joins TRBV25-1 to TRBJ1-1; 7 bases align to TRBD1. Trimming cost V 1 base and J 0 bases; bases outside gene matches: 2. The CDR3 contains 15 residues. The germline CDR1 and CDR2 sequences are MGHDK and SYGVNS. The CDR3 DNA sequence: TGTGCCAGCAGTGAATTTCAGGGGGTGAACACTGAAGCTTTCTTT. Amino acid sequence: CASSEFQGVNTEAFF. The whole variable domain, remainder taken from reference TRBV25-1 and TRBJ1-1, is EADIYQTPRYLVIGTGKKITLECSQTMGHDKMYWYQQDPGMELHLIHYSYGVNSTEKGDLSSESTVSRIRTEHFPLTLESARPSHTSQYLCASSEFQGVNTEAFFGQGTRLTVV.

J is TRBJ2-1 and V is TRBV13; 10 nucleotides match TRBD1. Germline assignment: CDR1 PRHDT and CDR2 FYEKMQ (reference sequence). V was clipped by 8 bases and J by 4 bases; unmatched bases: 5. This CDR3 region has 14 residues. CDR3 coding DNA: TGTGCCAGCCGTGGACAGGGGGTTTACAATGAGCAGTTCTTC. The encoded protein is CASRGQGVYNEQFF.